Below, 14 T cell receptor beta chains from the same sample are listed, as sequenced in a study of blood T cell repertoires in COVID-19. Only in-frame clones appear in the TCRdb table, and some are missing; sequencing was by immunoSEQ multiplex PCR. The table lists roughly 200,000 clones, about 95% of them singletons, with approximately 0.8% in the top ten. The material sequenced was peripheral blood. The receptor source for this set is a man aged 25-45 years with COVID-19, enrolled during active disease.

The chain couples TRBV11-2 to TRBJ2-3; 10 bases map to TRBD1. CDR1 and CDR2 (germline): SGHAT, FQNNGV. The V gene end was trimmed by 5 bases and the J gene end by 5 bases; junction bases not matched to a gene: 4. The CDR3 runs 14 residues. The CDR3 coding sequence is TGTGCCAGCAGCCGGGACAGGGGCGGAGATACGCAGTATTTT. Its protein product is CASSRDRGGDTQYF.

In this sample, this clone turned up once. This CDR3 reads CASSLFGDMNTEAFF. CDR3 in DNA: TGCGCCAGCAGCTTGTTTGGGGACATGAACACTGAAGCTTTCTTT. The rearrangement links TRBV5-1 to TRBJ1-1, with D possibly being TRBD1 (6 bases). The V gene's germline CDR1 is SGHRS and CDR2 YFSETQ. Trimming removed 1 base at V and 0 bases at J, with 10 bases between. The CDR3 extends over 15 amino acids.

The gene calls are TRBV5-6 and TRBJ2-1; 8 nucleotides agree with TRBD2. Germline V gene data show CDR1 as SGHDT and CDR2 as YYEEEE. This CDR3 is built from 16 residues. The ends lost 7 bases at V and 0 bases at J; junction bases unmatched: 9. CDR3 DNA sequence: TGTGCCAGCCGTCTAGCGGGCCTTTACTCCTACAATGAGCAGTTCTTC. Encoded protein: CASRLAGLYSYNEQFF.

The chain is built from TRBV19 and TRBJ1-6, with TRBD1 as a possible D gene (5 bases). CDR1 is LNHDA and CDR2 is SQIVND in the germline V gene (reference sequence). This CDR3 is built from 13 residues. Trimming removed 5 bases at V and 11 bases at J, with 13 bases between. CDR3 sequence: CASSPRESPPLHF. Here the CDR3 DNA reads TGTGCCAGTAGTCCCAGGGAATCCCCACCCCTCCACTTT.

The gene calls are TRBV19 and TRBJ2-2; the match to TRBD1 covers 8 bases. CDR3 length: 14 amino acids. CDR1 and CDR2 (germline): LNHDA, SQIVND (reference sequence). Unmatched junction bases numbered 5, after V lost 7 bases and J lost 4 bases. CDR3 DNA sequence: TGTGCCAGTACCCGAACAGGGGGCACCGGGGAGCTGTTTTTT. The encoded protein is CASTRTGGTGELFF.

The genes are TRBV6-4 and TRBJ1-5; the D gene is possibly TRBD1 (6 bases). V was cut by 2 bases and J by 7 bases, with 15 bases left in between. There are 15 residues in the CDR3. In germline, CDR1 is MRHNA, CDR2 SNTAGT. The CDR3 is CASSDPRGAGQPQHF. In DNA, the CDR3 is TGTGCCAGCAGTGACCCCCGGGGGGCAGGGCAGCCCCAGCATTTT.

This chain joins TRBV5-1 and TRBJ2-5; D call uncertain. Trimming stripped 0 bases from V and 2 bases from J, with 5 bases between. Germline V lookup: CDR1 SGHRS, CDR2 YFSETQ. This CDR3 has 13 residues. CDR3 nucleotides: TGCGCCAGCAGCTTGGACAGACAAGAGACCCAGTACTTC. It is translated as CASSLDRQETQYF.

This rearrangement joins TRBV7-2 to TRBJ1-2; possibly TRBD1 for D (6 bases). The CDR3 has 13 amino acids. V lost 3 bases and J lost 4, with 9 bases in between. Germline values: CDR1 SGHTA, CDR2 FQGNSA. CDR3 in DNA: TGTGCCAGCAGCTTCAGGGGTACCTATGGCTACACCTTC. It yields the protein CASSFRGTYGYTF.

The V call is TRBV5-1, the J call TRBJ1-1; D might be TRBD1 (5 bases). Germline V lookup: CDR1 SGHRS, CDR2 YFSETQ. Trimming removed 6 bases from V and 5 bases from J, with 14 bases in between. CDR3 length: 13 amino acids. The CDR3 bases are TGCGCCAGCACTCAGGGTTCCGGAACTGAAGCTTTCTTT. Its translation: CASTQGSGTEAFF.

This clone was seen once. The CDR3 region is CASSIQVYSNQPQHF. The CDR3 bases are TGTGCCAGCAGTATACAGGTTTATAGCAATCAGCCCCAGCATTTT. This chain uses TRBV6-5 with TRBJ1-5, with a tentative D call TRBD1 (5 bases). The CDR3 has 15 amino acids. The germline V gene encodes CDR1 MNHEY and CDR2 SVGAGI. The V end was cut by 5 bases, the J end by 0 bases, with 11 bases between.

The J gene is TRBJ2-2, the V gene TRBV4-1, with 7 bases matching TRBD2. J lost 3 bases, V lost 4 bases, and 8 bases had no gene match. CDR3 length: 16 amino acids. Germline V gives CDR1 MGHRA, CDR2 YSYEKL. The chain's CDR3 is CASSRPSGIDTGELFF. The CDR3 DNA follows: TGCGCCAGCAGCCGTCCCAGCGGGATTGACACCGGGGAGCTGTTTTTT.

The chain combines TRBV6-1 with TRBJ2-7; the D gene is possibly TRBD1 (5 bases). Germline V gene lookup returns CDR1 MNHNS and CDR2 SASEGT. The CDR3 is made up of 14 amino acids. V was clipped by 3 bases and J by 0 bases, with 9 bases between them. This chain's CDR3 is CASSEQGVSYEQYF. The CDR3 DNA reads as TGTGCCAGCAGTGAGCAGGGCGTCTCCTACGAGCAGTACTTC.

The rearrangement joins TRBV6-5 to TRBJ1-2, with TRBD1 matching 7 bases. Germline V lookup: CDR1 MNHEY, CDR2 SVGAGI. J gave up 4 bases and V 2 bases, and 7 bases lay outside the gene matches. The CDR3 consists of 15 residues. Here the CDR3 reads CASSYRQGSLYGYTF. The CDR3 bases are TGTGCCAGCAGTTACCGACAGGGATCCCTCTATGGCTACACCTTC.

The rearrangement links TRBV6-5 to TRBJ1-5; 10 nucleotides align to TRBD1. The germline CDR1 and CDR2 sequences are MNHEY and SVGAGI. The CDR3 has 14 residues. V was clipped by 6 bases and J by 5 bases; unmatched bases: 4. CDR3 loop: CASRKDRGYQPQHF. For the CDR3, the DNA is TGTGCCAGCAGGAAGGACAGGGGGTATCAGCCCCAGCATTTT.